The 17 T cell receptor beta chains in this list originate from one sample, sequenced in a study of T cells in Graves' hyperthyroidism and ophthalmopathy. Amplification of TCR beta CDR3 regions used RNA as the template. TCR CDR3 regions were first amplified by RT-PCR with HTBI primers. One entry per CDR3 protein results from TCRdb running MiXCR on the multiplex PCR reads. The table records approximately 400,000 distinct CDR3 sequences, over 13% of them present only once. The sample consisted of blood. The receptor source for this set is a man aged 45 to 65 with Graves' ophthalmopathy.

V is TRBV29-1 and J is TRBJ2-5; no firm D call. Germline CDR1 is SQVTM and CDR2 is ANQGSEA. Between the trimmed V and J ends, which lost 5 bases and 5 bases, there was a span of 12 bases. CDR3 length: 12 residues. Here the CDR3 DNA reads TGCAGCGTTCGCGACGTGGGGGAGACCCAGTACTTC. This translates into CSVRDVGETQYF.

In this sample, this clonotype turned up many times. The V call is TRBV20-1, the J call TRBJ2-1; D is possibly TRBD2 (6 bases). Per germline, CDR1 DFQATT and CDR2 SNEGSKA (reference sequence). There are 16 residues in the CDR3. V lost 1 base, J lost 4 bases, and 17 bases lay in between. The CDR3 DNA is TGCAGTGCTAGAGGGGGTACTGACGGGAGTTACAATGAGCAGTTCTTC. This sequence encodes CSARGGTDGSYNEQFF.

This clonotype was detected a few times. The chain couples TRBV7-9 to TRBJ2-3, with TRBD1 identical over 8 bases. The V segment lost 0 bases and the J segment 4 bases; nucleotides outside the gene matches: 6. In germline, CDR1 is SEHNR, CDR2 FQNEAQ (reference sequence). The CDR3 has 16 residues. CDR3 in amino acids: CASSLAGTGAPDTQYF. CDR3 DNA sequence: TGTGCCAGCAGCTTAGCGGGGACAGGAGCTCCAGATACGCAGTATTTT. The full variable domain, its missing parts supplied by reference TRBV7-9 and TRBJ2-3, is DTGVSQNPRHKITKRGQNVTFRCDPISEHNRLYWYRQTLGQGPEFLTYFQNEAQLEKSRLLSDRFSAERPKGSFSTLEIQRTEQGDSAMYLCASSLAGTGAPDTQYFGPGTRLTVL.

This sequence joins TRBV2 and TRBJ2-3; D may be TRBD1 (6 bases). The V end was cut by 1 base, the J end by 4 bases, with 12 bases between. The germline CDR1 and CDR2 sequences are SNHLY and FYNNEI. This CDR3 contains 15 residues. DNA for the CDR3: TGTGCCAGCAGTGAAGTAGGGGGTTTCTCAGATACGCAGTATTTT. Translating it yields CASSEVGGFSDTQYF.

This clonotype was counted a few times. The J gene is TRBJ1-5, the V gene TRBV24-1; 9 positions match TRBD1. Germline assignment: CDR1 KGHDR and CDR2 SFDVKD. Losses at the gene ends were 2 bases for V and 3 bases for J; bases not matched to a gene: 4. The CDR3 consists of 16 residues. The CDR3 coding sequence is TGTGCCACCAGTGATTCGACAGGGGGGAACAATCAGCCCCAGCATTTT. It specifies CATSDSTGGNNQPQHF.

This clonotype has ten or more counts. The chain links TRBV5-6 to TRBJ2-5; 9 nucleotides align to TRBD1. The V segment lost 3 bases and the J segment 4 bases; nucleotides outside the gene matches: 10. CDR1 and CDR2 from the germline V gene are SGHDT and YYEEEE. This CDR3 has 16 amino acids. For the CDR3, the DNA is TGTGCCAGCAGCTGGCTGGGACAGGGAGTAGGAGAGACCCAGTACTTC. It codes for CASSWLGQGVGETQYF. Together with reference TRBV5-6 and TRBJ2-5, the CDR3 gives the full variable domain: DAGVTQSPTHLIKTRGQQVTLRCSPKSGHDTVSWYQQALGQGPQFIFQYYEEEERQRGNFPDRFSGHQFPNYSSELNVNALLLGDSALYLCASSWLGQGVGETQYFGPGTRLLVL.

This clonotype was detected a few times. V gene TRBV11-2 combines with J gene TRBJ1-5; the match to TRBD1 covers 10 bases. This CDR3 region has 17 residues. Trimming cost V 1 base and J 3 bases; bases outside gene matches: 6. Germline values: CDR1 SGHAT, CDR2 FQNNGV. CDR3 sequence reads: CASSLGKGQGTNQPQHF. The CDR3 region has the DNA TGTGCCAGCAGCTTAGGAAAGGGACAGGGGACCAATCAGCCCCAGCATTTT.

This clonotype was counted ten times or more. The V and J genes are TRBV4-1 and TRBJ2-3; tentatively, D is TRBD2 (6 bases). The length of the CDR3 is 16 residues. Trimming removed 4 bases from V and 6 bases from J, with 20 bases in between. Germline V lookup: CDR1 MGHRA, CDR2 YSYEKL. This CDR3 is CASSLRGEAVFDTQYF. CDR3 DNA: TGCGCCAGCAGCCTCCGCGGGGAGGCTGTTTTCGATACGCAGTATTTT.

This clonotype was recorded many times. The chain recombines TRBV3-1 with TRBJ2-3; no reliable D call. The V gene lost 4 bases and the J gene lost 2 bases, with 4 bases spanning the gap. The CDR3 is made up of 12 amino acids. Per the germline V gene, CDR1 is LGHDT and CDR2 is YNNKEL (reference sequence). CDR3 residues: CASSLHTDTQYF. CDR3 coding DNA: TGTGCCAGCAGCCTCCACACAGATACGCAGTATTTT.

This clonotype showed up many times. The chain links TRBV30 to TRBJ2-1; either TRBD1 or TRBD2 may supply D (5 bases each). Trimming removed 4 bases from V and 1 base from J, with 14 bases in between. CDR1 is GTSNPN, CDR2 SVGIG, per germline (reference sequence). The CDR3 is made up of 15 amino acids. The CDR3 region has the DNA TGTGCCTGGACTCAGGGACGGATGTCCTACAATGAGCAGTTCTTC. Translation: CAWTQGRMSYNEQFF.

This clonotype has a count of ten or more. The DNA of the CDR3 is TGTGCCAGCAGTCCGTACTACCGGACAAGCCCTAGCACAGATACGCAGTATTTT. This sequence encodes CASSPYYRTSPSTDTQYF. The V and J genes are TRBV27 and TRBJ2-3, with D perhaps matching TRBD1 (5 bases). This CDR3 region has 18 residues. The V gene lost 5 bases and the J gene lost 0 bases, with 21 bases spanning the gap. Germline V CDR1 and CDR2: MNHEY, SMNVEV (reference sequence).

Many counts were recorded for this clonotype. The chain links TRBV20-1 to TRBJ2-7; TRBD1 matches 9 bases. This CDR3 comprises 13 residues. V lost 5 bases and J lost 3; bases outside the gene matches: 5. Germline-derived CDR1 and CDR2 are DFQATT and SNEGSKA (reference sequence). Here the CDR3 DNA reads TGCAGTGCTGGAGGGACAGGGAGCTACGAGCAGTACTTC. Translating gives CSAGGTGSYEQYF.

The table lists this clonotype with many counts. The rearrangement uses TRBV4-1 and TRBJ2-7; D might be TRBD2 (5 bases). Germline CDR1 MGHRA, CDR2 YSYEKL. CDR3 length: 14 residues. V was clipped by 1 base and J by 2 bases, with 9 bases between them. CDR3 nucleotide sequence: TGCGCCAGCAGCCAAGTCGGGAAACCCTACGAGCAGTACTTC. This gives the protein CASSQVGKPYEQYF.

The sample holds many counts of this clonotype. The rearrangement uses TRBV28 and TRBJ2-5, with unresolved D. The CDR3 is made up of 14 amino acids. The ends were cut back, 3 bases at V and 3 bases at J, with 11 bases in the middle. Germline V CDR1 and CDR2: MDHEN, SYDVKM. The CDR3 loop is CASSFVDRKETQYF. The CDR3 nucleotides read TGTGCCAGCAGTTTTGTGGACCGGAAAGAGACCCAGTACTTC.

This clonotype was observed a handful of times. The chain recombines TRBV5-5 with TRBJ2-7; D unclear. The V end was cut by 6 bases, the J end by 0 bases, with 13 bases between. Germline-derived CDR1 and CDR2 are SGHKS and YYEKEE (reference sequence). The CDR3 length is 14 residues. Written as DNA, the CDR3 is TGTGCCAGCATTGAACAGAAGAGCTCCTACGAGCAGTACTTC. Amino acid sequence: CASIEQKSSYEQYF.

The gene calls are TRBV2 and TRBJ2-3; D possibly corresponds to TRBD2 (5 bases). Trimming left V 2 bases short and J 6 bases short, with 9 bases between. The germline V gene has CDR1 SNHLY and CDR2 FYNNEI. This CDR3 is 13 amino acids long. CDR3: CASSEKGEDTQYF. The CDR3 DNA sequence: TGTGCCAGCAGTGAAAAGGGAGAGGATACGCAGTATTTT.

This rearrangement joins TRBV19 to TRBJ2-1; perhaps TRBD2 as D (5 bases). CDR1 is LNHDA, CDR2 SQIVND, per germline (reference sequence). The CDR3 runs to 15 residues. V was pared by 3 bases and J by 6 bases, with 15 bases between. The chain's CDR3 is CASSIQSGRGNEQFF. CDR3 sequence (DNA): TGTGCCAGTAGTATCCAGAGCGGACGGGGCAATGAGCAGTTCTTC.